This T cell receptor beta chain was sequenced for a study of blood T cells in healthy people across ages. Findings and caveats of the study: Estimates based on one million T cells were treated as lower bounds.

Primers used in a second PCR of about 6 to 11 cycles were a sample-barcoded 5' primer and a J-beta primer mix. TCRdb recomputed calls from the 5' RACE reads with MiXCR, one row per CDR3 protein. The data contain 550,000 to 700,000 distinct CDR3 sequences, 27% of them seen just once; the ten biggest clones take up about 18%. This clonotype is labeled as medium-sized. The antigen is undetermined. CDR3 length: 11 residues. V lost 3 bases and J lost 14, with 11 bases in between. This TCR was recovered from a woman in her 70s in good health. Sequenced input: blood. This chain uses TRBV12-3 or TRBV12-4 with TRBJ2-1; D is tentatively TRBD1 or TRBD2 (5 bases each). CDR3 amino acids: CASSFGALEFF. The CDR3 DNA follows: TGTGCCAGCAGTTTCGGGGCTTTAGAGTTCTTC.